This T cell receptor beta chain was observed in a study of cytomegalovirus exposure and HLA in healthy donors (dated by TCRdb to 2017 to 2019). The study in broad terms: According to a later analysis, the approximately 120 validation repertoires were produced on the same platform as the 680 or so repertoires of the first cohort. The study aimed to test whether cataloging public T cell receptors could reveal signatures of past pathogen exposure. A separate validation cohort of more than 100 different subjects was used in addition to the roughly 670-subject first cohort. The study combined high-throughput TCR immunosequencing, statistical association of individual TCRs with disease status, and machine learning to predict cytomegalovirus infection status. The research as a whole found: Most TCR sequences were seen in very few donors, while some public TCRs were found in many individuals. A total of 150 or so TCR beta chains were listed by the study as associated with cytomegalovirus. A later analysis had no HLA typing for the validation cohort, so co-occurrence there was scored across all 120 or so repertoires. It was suggested by the authors that the approach could potentially be generalized to other disease states and immunological phenotypes. Of the cluster scores, approximately 95% were above 0 in a later analysis, which found that TCRs clustered in the first cohort also tended to co-occur in the 120 validation repertoires. Three of the identified cytomegalovirus-associated TCR beta chains were confirmed in vitro to be specific for cytomegalovirus antigens. Cytomegalovirus status was reported to be diagnosed by the classifier with high specificity and sensitivity in both the original and validation cohorts.

To prepare the library, the immunoSEQ multiplex PCR assay was applied. As for the authors' bioinformatics: A statistical classification framework was built to diagnose cytomegalovirus status from the catalog of TCR beta chain sequences. TCRdb holds this immuneACCESS table with in-frame rearrangements only. Some clones are missing; in checked studies, unresolved V genes explain under half, and the rest has no known cause. V, J and clone size were drawn from that table, and D and trimming were deduced from the DNA. This sample lists 55,000 to 80,000 clones; 85% to 95% were detected once. The top ten constitute approximately 3.4% of the sample. From a lookup of the germline V gene, CDR1 and CDR2 are KGHSH and LQKENI. Including the terminal cysteine and phenylalanine, the CDR3 comprises 13 residues. Only CDR3 DNA remains: 39 bases, in frame from the first base. The trim is 6 bases for V and 6 bases for J, with a gap of 14 bases between the germline ends.

The donors belonged to the validation cohort of 90 to 150 subjects, which was separate from the approximately 680-subject first cohort. In the case of this clone: No cognate antigen has been identified for it. Base-call qualities are not available, and no considerably larger clone is one nucleotide away.

The chain joins TRBV18 to TRBJ1-2; the D gene is unclear. Sequenced sample: PBMCs. The receptor's source is a man aged 18 to 30 in good health and CMV-seronegative. At the DNA level, the sequence is TGTGCCAGCTCCCCGGGGAGGTCTGATGGCTACACCTTC. The translation is CASSPGRSDGYTF. This CDR3, with the reference TRBV18 and TRBJ1-2 proteins standing in past its ends, gives the full variable domain NAGVMQNPRHLVRRRGQEARLRCSPMKGHSHVYWYRQLPEEGLKFMVYLQKENIIDESGMPKERFSAEFPKEGPSILRIQQVVRGDSAAYFCASSPGRSDGYTFGSGTRLTVV.